This T cell receptor beta chain was captured by sequencing in a study of monozygotic twins with inflammatory bowel disease. TCRdb reanalyzed the 5' RACE reads, giving one entry per CDR3 protein sequence and no DNA. The data include some 83,000 distinct CDR3 sequences; the top ten clones carry around 7%. The CDR3 has 18 residues. In germline, CDR1 is KGHDR, CDR2 SFDVKD. The sequenced material came from blood. The chain joins TRBV24-1 to TRBJ2-1; absent DNA, TCRdb's TRBD2 call cannot be checked. The sequence was obtained from a human donor with ulcerative colitis or Crohn's disease, or a healthy co-twin of an affected twin (not recorded which). The CDR3 is CATSKKSEAGGSFGEQFF.